One TCR beta chain is described in this entry. The data are from a study of T cell responses to AZD1222 COVID-19 vaccine. Generated by immunoSEQ multiplex PCR, the TCRdb table keeps only in-frame clones and is missing some. The table shows around 140,000 clones, with around 90% occurring only once. The CDR3 runs to 15 residues. V was cut by 4 bases and J by 1 base, with 13 bases left in between. Germline loops: CDR1 SEHNR, CDR2 FQNEAQ (reference sequence). The source is an adult in good health. Here the sequenced sample was peripheral blood, taken on day 0 of AZD1222 vaccination. The chain is built from TRBV7-9 and TRBJ1-2, with D uncertain. The CDR3 region is CASSYTVGINYGYTF. The CDR3 DNA is TGTGCCAGCAGCTACACCGTCGGGATTAACTATGGCTACACCTTC.